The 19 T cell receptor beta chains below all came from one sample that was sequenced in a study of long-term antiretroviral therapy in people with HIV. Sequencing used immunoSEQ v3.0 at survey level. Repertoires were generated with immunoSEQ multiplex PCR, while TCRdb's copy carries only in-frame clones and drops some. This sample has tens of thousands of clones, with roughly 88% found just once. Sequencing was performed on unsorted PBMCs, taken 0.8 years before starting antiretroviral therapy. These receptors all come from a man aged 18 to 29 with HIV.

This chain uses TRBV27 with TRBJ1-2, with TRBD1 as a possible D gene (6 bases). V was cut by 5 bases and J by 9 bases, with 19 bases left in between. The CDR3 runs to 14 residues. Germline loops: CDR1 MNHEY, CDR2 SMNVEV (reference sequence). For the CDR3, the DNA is TGTGCCAGCAGTGCCGGGACACTCCTTGCCCGCTACACCTTC. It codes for CASSAGTLLARYTF.

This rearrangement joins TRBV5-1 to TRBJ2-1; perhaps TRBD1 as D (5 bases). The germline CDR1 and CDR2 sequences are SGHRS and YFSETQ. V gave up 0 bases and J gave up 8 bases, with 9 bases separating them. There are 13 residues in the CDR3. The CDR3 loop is CASSLAEGDEQFF. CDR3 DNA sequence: TGCGCCAGCAGCTTGGCGGAAGGGGATGAGCAGTTCTTC.

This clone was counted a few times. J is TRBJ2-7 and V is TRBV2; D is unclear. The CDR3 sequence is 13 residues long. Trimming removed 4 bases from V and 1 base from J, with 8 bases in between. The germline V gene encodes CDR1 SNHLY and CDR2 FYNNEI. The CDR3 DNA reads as TGTGCCAGCAGTGGGGGATTGTCCTACGAGCAGTACTTC. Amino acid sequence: CASSGGLSYEQYF.

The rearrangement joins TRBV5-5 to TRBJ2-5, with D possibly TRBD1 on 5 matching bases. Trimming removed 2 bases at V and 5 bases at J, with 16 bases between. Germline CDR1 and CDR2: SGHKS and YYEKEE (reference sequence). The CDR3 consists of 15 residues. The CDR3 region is CASSFSDSATETQYF. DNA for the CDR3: TGTGCCAGCAGCTTTTCTGACAGTGCCACGGAGACCCAGTACTTC.

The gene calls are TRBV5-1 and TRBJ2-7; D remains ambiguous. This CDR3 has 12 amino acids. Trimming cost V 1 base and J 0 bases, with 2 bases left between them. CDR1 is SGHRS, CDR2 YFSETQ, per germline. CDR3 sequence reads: CASSLSSYEQYF. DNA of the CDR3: TGCGCCAGCAGCTTGTCCTCCTACGAGCAGTACTTC.

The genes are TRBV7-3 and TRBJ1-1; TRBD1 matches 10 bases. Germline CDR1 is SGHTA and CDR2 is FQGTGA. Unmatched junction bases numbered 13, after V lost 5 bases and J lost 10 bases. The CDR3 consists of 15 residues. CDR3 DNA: TGTGCCAGCAGCCACAGCGGGGGACAGGGGAGAGTAGCTTTCTTT. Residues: CASSHSGGQGRVAFF.

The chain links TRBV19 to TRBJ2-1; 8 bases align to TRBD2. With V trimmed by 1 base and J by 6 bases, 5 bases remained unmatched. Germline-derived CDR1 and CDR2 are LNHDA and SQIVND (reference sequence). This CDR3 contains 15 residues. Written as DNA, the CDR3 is TGTGCCAGTAGTATAGGCGGGCTAGCGGGCAATGAGCAGTTCTTC. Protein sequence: CASSIGGLAGNEQFF.

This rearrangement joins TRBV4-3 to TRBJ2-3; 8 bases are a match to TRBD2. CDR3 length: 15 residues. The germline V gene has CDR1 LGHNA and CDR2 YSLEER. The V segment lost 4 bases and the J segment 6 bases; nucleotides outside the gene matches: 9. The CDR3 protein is CASSPRSGGLDTQYF. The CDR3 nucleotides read TGCGCCAGCAGCCCACGAAGCGGGGGCCTCGATACGCAGTATTTT.

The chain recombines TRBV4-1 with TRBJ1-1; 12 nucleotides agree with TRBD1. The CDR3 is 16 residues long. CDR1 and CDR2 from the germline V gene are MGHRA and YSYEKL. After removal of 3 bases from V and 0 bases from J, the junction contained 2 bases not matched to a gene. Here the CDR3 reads CASSQGTGGLNTEAFF. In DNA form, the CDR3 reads TGCGCCAGCAGCCAGGGGACAGGGGGCTTGAACACTGAAGCTTTCTTT.

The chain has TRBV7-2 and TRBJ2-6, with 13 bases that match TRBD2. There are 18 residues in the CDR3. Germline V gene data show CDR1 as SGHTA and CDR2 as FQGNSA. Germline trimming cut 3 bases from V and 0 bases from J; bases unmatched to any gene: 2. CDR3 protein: CASSLTSGRPSGANVLTF. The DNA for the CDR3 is TGTGCCAGCAGCTTGACTAGCGGGAGGCCCTCTGGGGCCAACGTCCTGACTTTC.

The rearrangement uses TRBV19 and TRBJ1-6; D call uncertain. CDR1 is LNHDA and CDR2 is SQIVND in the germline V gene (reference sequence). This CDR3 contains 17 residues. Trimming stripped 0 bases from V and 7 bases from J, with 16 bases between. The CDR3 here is CASSIEPMGSRNSPLHF. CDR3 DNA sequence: TGTGCCAGTAGTATAGAGCCCATGGGGTCTAGGAATTCACCCCTCCACTTT.

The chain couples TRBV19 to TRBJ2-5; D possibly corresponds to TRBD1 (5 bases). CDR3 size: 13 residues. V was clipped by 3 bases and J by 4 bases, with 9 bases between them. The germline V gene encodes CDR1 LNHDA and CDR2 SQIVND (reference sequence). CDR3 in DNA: TGTGCCAGTAGTATTGTACAGGCAGAGACCCAGTACTTC. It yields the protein CASSIVQAETQYF.

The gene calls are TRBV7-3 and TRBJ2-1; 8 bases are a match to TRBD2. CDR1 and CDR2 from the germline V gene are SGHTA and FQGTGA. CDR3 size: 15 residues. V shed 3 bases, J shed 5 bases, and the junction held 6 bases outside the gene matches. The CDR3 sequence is CASSFGASGHNEQFF. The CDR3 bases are TGTGCCAGCAGCTTCGGGGCTAGCGGGCACAATGAGCAGTTCTTC.

CDR3 loop: CASSQDRATQYF. CDR3 nucleotide sequence: TGTGCCAGTAGTCAGGACCGGGCGACCCAGTACTTC. This chain joins TRBV19 and TRBJ2-5; D is undetermined. The V and J ends lost 5 bases and 7 bases respectively, with 11 bases between them. CDR1 and CDR2 (germline): LNHDA, SQIVND (reference sequence). The CDR3 sequence is 12 residues long.

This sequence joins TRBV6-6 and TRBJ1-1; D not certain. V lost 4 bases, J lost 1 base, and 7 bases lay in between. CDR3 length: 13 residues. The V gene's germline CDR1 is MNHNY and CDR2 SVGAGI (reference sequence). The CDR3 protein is CASSLARNTEAFF. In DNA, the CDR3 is TGTGCCAGCAGTTTGGCGCGGAACACTGAAGCTTTCTTT.

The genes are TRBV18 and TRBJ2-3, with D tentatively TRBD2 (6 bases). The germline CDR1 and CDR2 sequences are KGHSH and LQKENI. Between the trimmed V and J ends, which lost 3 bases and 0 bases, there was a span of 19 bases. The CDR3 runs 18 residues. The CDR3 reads CASSPRALAFTSTDTQYF. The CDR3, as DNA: TGTGCCAGCTCACCTAGGGCGCTAGCGTTTACTAGCACAGATACGCAGTATTTT.

As DNA, the CDR3 is TGTGCCAGCAGCTTCCCTCCGGGGACAAGCACCGGGGAGCTGTTTTTT. Protein: CASSFPPGTSTGELFF. The chain recombines TRBV5-8 with TRBJ2-2, with a weak D call TRBD1 (6 bases). The V end lost 2 bases, the J end lost 4 bases, and 15 bases lay between the germline ends. Germline CDR1 SGHTS, CDR2 YDEGEE. The CDR3 consists of 16 residues.

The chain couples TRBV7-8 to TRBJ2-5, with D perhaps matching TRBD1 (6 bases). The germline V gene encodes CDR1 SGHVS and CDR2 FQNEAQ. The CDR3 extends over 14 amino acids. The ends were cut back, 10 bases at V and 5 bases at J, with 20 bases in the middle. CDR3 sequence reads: CAIARGGSRETQYF. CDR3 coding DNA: TGTGCCATTGCCCGAGGGGGTAGTAGGGAGACCCAGTACTTC.

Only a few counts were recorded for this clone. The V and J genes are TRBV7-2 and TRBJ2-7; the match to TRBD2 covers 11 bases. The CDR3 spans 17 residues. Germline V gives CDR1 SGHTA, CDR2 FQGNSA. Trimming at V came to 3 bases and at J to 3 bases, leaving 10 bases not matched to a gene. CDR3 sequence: CASSLTLLSGGDYEQYF. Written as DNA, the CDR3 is TGTGCCAGCAGCTTGACCCTCCTTAGCGGGGGGGACTACGAGCAGTACTTC.